These T cell receptor beta chains were read from a single sample in a study of beta chain features in type 1 diabetes. The method was immunoSEQ multiplex PCR; TCRdb's version includes in-frame clones alone and lacks a portion of them. Counted here are some 400,000 clones, roughly 16% occurring once; the ten biggest clones make up approximately 0.02%. Material for sequencing was naive CD4+ T cells from blood. The receptor set was obtained from a woman aged 18-29 years in good health. CDR3s include the opening cysteine and the closing phenylalanine or tryptophan. The order of the fields is J gene, V gene, clone size, CDR3 protein. Where a row states a size, it is once, few, many or the class of an expanded clone; other rows omit it.

J gene: .
V gene: TRBV30
clone size: .
CDR3 protein: CAWSVSPYEQYF

J gene: TRBJ2-1
V gene: TRBV5-1
clone size: few
CDR3 protein: CASSLEVSGSHDEQFF

J gene: TRBJ2-3
V gene: TRBV7-2
clone size: .
CDR3 protein: CASSLILAGGSTQYF

J gene: TRBJ2-7
V gene: TRBV30
clone size: few
CDR3 protein: CAWSTLSGLSYEQYF

J gene: TRBJ1-1
V gene: TRBV29-1
clone size: few
CDR3 protein: CSVEGTPGNPPEAFF

J gene: TRBJ1-5
V gene: TRBV29-1
clone size: few
CDR3 protein: CSVEDRDRAQHF

J gene: TRBJ1-5
V gene: TRBV29-1
clone size: few
CDR3 protein: CSVMDRETQPQHF

J gene: TRBJ2-3
V gene: TRBV6-1
clone size: few
CDR3 protein: CASNRLAETTDTQYF

J gene: TRBJ2-1
V gene: TRBV5-1
clone size: .
CDR3 protein: CASSTTSGRVIEQFF

J gene: TRBJ2-3
V gene: TRBV4-3
clone size: .
CDR3 protein: CASSQVRTSRDTQYF

J gene: .
V gene: TRBV4-2
clone size: once
CDR3 protein: CASSQVSSGTNEQYF

J gene: TRBJ2-7
V gene: TRBV6-5
clone size: few
CDR3 protein: CASSYSPGSSGEQYF

J gene: TRBJ1-5
V gene: TRBV19
clone size: .
CDR3 protein: CASISTGTGLGNQPQHF

J gene: TRBJ2-5
V gene: TRBV29-1
clone size: .
CDR3 protein: CSVRRGWLGETQYF

J gene: TRBJ2-5
V gene: TRBV28
clone size: .
CDR3 protein: CASSSQGRGKETQYF

J gene: TRBJ2-3
V gene: TRBV5-4
clone size: .
CDR3 protein: CASSLFMTGGTDTQYF

J gene: TRBJ2-7
V gene: TRBV19
clone size: few
CDR3 protein: CASSMSRGFSYEQYF